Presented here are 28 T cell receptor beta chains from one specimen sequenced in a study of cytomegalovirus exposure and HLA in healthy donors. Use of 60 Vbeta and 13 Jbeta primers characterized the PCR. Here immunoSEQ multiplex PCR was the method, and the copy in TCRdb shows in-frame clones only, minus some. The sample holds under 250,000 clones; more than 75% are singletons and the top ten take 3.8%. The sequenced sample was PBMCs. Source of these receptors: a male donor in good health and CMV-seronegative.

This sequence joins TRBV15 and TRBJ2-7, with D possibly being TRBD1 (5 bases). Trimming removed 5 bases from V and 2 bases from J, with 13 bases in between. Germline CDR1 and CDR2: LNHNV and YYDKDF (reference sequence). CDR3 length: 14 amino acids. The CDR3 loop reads CATSSWGLPYEQYF. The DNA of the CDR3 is TGTGCCACCAGCTCGTGGGGCCTTCCCTACGAGCAGTACTTC.

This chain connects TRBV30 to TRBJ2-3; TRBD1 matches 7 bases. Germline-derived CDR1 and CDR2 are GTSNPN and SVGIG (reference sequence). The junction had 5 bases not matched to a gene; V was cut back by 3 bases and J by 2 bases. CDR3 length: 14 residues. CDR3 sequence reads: CAWSGQAFTDTQYF. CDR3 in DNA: TGTGCCTGGAGCGGACAGGCCTTCACAGATACGCAGTATTTT.

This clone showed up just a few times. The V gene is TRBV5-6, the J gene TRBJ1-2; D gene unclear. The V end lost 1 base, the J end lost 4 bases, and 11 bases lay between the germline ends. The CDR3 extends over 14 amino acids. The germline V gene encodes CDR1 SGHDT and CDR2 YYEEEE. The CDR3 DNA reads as TGTGCCAGCAGCTTGTGGGGTGCGGGCTATGGCTACACCTTC. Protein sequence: CASSLWGAGYGYTF.

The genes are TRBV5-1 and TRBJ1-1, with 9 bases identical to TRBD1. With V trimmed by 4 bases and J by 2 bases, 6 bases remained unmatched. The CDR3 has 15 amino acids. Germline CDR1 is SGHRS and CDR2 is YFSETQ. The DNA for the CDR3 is TGCGCCAGCAGCACACGGACAGGGGCAAACACTGAAGCTTTCTTT. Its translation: CASSTRTGANTEAFF.

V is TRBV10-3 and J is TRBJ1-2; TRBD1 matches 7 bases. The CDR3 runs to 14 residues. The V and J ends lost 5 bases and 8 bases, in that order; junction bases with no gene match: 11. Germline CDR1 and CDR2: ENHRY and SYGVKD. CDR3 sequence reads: CAISRAGGDWGYTF. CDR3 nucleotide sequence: TGTGCCATCAGTCGGGCAGGGGGAGATTGGGGCTACACCTTC.

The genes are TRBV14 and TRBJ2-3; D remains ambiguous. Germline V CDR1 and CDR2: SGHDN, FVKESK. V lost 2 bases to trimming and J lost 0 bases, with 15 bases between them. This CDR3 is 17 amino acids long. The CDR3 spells CASSQLETMASTDTQYF. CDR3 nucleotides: TGTGCCAGCAGCCAACTCGAGACAATGGCTAGCACAGATACGCAGTATTTT.

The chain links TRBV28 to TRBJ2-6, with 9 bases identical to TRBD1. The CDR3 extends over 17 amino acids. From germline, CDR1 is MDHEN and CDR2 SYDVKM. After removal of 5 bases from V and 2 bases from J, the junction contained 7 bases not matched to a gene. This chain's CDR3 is CASSRYRGQAGANVLTF. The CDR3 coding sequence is TGTGCCAGCAGTCGTTACAGGGGGCAGGCTGGGGCCAACGTCCTGACTTTC.

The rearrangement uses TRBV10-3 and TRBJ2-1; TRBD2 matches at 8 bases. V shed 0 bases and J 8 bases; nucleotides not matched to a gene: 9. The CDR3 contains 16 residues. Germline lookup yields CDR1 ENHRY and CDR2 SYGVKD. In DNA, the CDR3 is TGTGCCATCAGTGAGTCTGTGACTAGCGACCTCCATGAGCAGTTCTTC. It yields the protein CAISESVTSDLHEQFF.

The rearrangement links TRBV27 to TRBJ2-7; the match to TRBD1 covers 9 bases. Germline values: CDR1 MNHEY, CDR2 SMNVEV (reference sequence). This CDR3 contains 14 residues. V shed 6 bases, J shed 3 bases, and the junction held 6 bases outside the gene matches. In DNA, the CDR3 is TGTGCCAGCAGGAAGGGACAGGGCTACTACGAGCAGTACTTC. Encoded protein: CASRKGQGYYEQYF.

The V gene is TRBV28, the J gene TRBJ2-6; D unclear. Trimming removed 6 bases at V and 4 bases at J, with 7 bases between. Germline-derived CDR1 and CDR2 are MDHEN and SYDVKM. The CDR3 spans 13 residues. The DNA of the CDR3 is TGTGCCAGCAGAGGAGCGGGGGCCAACGTCCTGACTTTC. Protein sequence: CASRGAGANVLTF.

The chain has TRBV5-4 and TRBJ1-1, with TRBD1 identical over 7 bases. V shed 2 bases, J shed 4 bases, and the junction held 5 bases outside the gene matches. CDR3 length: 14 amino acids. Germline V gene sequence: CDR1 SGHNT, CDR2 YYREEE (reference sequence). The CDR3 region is CASSLGTVTTEAFF. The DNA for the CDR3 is TGTGCCAGCAGCTTAGGGACAGTCACCACTGAAGCTTTCTTT.

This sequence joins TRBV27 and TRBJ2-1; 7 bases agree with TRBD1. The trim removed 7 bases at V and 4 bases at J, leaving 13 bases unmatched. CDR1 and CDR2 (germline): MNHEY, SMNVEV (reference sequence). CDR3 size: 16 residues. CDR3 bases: TGTGCCAGCACCCCCCCGGGACAGCACCGATACAATGAGCAGTTCTTC. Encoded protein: CASTPPGQHRYNEQFF.

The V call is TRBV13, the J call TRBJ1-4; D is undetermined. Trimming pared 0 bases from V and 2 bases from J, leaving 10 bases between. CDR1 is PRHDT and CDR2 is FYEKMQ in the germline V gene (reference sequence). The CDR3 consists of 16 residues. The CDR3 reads CASSLGLENTNEKLFF. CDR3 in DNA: TGTGCCAGCAGCTTAGGACTCGAGAATACTAATGAAAAACTGTTTTTT.

The CDR3 DNA sequence: TGTGCCAGCAGCTTGACGACAGGGTGGAGCACTGAAGCTTTCTTT. Translating gives CASSLTTGWSTEAFF. V usage is TRBV5-6 and J usage is TRBJ1-1; 7 nucleotides agree with TRBD1. CDR1 is SGHDT, CDR2 YYEEEE, per germline. Trimming removed 1 base from V and 4 bases from J; junction bases left unmatched: 7. This CDR3 is 15 amino acids long. The variable domain in full, completed from reference TRBV5-6 and TRBJ1-1, reads DAGVTQSPTHLIKTRGQQVTLRCSPKSGHDTVSWYQQALGQGPQFIFQYYEEEERQRGNFPDRFSGHQFPNYSSELNVNALLLGDSALYLCASSLTTGWSTEAFFGQGTRLTVV.

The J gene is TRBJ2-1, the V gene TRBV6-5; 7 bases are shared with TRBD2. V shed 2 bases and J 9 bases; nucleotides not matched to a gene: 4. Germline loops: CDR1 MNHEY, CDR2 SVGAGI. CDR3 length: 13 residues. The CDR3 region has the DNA TGTGCCAGCAGTTACCGGACTAGGGGTGAGCAGTTCTTC. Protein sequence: CASSYRTRGEQFF.

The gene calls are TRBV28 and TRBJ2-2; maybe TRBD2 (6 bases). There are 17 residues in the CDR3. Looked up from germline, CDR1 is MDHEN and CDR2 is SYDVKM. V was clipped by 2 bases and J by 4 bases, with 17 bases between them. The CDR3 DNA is TGTGCCAGCAGTTTAGCCCGGGGGAGGACCACCACCGGGGAGCTGTTTTTT. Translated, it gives CASSLARGRTTTGELFF.

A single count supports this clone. CDR3: CASSSGQDQETQYF. The CDR3 nucleotides read TGTGCCAGCAGCTCCGGACAGGACCAAGAGACCCAGTACTTC. The genes are TRBV9 and TRBJ2-5, with 7 bases aligning to TRBD1. V lost 4 bases, J lost 0 bases, and 3 bases stayed unmatched. Germline V gene lookup returns CDR1 SGDLS and CDR2 YYNGEE. The CDR3 runs to 14 residues.

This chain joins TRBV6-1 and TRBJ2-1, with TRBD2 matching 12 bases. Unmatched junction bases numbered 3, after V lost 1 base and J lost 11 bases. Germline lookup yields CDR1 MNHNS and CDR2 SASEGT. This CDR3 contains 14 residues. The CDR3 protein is CASSEGGLAGKQFF. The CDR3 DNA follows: TGTGCCAGCAGTGAAGGCGGACTAGCGGGGAAGCAGTTCTTC.

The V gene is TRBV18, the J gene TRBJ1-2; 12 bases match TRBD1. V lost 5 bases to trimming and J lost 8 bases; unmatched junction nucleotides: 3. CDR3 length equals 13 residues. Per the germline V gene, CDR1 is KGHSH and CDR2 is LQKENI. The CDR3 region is CASSAGTGGGYTF. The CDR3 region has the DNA TGTGCCAGCTCAGCCGGGACAGGGGGCGGCTACACCTTC.

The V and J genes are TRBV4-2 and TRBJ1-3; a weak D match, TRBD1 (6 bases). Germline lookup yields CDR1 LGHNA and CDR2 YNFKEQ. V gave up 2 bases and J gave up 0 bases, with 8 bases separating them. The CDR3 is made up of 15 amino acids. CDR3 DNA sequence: TGTGCCAGCAGCCAACCCAGGGGCTCTGGAAACACCATATATTTT. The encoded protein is CASSQPRGSGNTIYF.

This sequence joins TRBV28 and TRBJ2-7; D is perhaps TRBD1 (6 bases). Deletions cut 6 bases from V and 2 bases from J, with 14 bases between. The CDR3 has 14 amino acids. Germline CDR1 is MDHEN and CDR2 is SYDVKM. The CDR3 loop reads CASRRQGTAYEQYF. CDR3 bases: TGTGCCAGCAGGCGGCAGGGGACCGCCTACGAGCAGTACTTC.

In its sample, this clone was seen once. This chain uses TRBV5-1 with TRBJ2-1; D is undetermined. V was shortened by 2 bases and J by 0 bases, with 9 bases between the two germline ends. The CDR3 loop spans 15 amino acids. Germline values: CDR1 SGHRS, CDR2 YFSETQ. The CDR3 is CASSFASRSYNEQFF. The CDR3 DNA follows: TGCGCCAGCAGCTTCGCTAGTCGCTCCTACAATGAGCAGTTCTTC.

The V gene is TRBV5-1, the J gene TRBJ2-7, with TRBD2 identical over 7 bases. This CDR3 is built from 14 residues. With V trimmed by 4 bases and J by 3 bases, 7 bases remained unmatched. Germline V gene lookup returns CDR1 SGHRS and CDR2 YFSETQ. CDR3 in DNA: TGCGCCAGCAGCCCGGGACTAACCATCTACGAGCAGTACTTC. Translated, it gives CASSPGLTIYEQYF.

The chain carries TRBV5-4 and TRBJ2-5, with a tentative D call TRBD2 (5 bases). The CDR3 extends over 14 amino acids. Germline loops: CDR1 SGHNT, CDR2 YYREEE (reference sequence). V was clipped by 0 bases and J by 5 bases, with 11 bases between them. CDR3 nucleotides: TGTGCCAGCAGCTTGGCCGGGGTCGGCGAGACCCAGTACTTC. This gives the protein CASSLAGVGETQYF.

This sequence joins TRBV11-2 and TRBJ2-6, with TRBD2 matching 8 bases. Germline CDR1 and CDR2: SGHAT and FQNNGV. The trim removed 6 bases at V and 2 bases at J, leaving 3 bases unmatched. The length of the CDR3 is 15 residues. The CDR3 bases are TGTGCCAGCAGACGGGAGGGGGCTGGGGCCAACGTCCTGACTTTC. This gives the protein CASRREGAGANVLTF. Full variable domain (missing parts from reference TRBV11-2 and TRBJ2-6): EAGVAQSPRYKIIEKRQSVAFWCNPISGHATLYWYQQILGQGPKLLIQFQNNGVVDDSQLPKDRFSAERLKGVDSTLKIQPAKLEDSAVYLCASRREGAGANVLTFGAGSRLTVL.

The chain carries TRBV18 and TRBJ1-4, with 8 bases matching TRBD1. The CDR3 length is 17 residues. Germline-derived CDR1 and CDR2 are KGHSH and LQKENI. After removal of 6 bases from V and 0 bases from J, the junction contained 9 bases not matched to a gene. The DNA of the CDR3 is TGTGCCAGCTCTCCCAGGGGGCAACCCACAACTAATGAAAAACTGTTTTTT. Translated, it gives CASSPRGQPTTNEKLFF. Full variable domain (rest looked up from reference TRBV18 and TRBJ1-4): NAGVMQNPRHLVRRRGQEARLRCSPMKGHSHVYWYRQLPEEGLKFMVYLQKENIIDESGMPKERFSAEFPKEGPSILRIQQVVRGDSAAYFCASSPRGQPTTNEKLFFGSGTQLSVL.

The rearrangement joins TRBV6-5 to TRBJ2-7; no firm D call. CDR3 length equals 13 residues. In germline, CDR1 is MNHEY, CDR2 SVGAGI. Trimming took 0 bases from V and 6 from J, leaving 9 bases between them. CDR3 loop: CASSYSAHTEQYF. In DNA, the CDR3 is TGTGCCAGCAGTTACTCGGCTCATACCGAGCAGTACTTC.

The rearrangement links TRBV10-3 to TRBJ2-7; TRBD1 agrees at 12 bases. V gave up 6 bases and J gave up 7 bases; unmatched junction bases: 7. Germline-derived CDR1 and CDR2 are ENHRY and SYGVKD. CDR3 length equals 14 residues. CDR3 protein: CAIREGQGAEEQYF. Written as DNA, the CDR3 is TGTGCCATCAGAGAGGGACAGGGGGCGGAAGAGCAGTACTTC.